This T cell receptor beta chain was observed in a study of blood T cell repertoires in COVID-19. Assay used: immunoSEQ multiplex PCR; TCRdb lists only in-frame clones, some missing. The sample shows tens of thousands of clones, 80% to 85% of them seen only once. The junction had 19 bases not matched to a gene; V was cut back by 2 bases and J by 3 bases. The CDR3 runs to 20 residues. The germline gives CDR1 LGHDT, CDR2 YNNKEL (reference sequence). This chain connects TRBV3-1 (or the pseudogene TRBV3-2) to TRBJ2-1, with 7 bases aligning to TRBD2. Sequenced input: peripheral blood. This receptor was identified in a woman of 80 years or more with COVID-19, enrolled during active disease. For the CDR3, the DNA is TGTGCCAGCAGCCAAAATCGGGGGGAGGGCCTTTTAGCGTACTACAATGAGCAGTTCTTC. As protein: CASSQNRGEGLLAYYNEQFF.